This entry lists 18 T cell receptor beta chains sequenced from one sample in a study of blood T cell repertoires in COVID-19. Some clones are missing from TCRdb's copy, which holds only in-frame ones; the method was immunoSEQ multiplex PCR. This table has more than 60,000 clones, approximately 92% appearing once. What was sequenced was peripheral blood. The receptors shown here come from a human donor in a cohort sampled during active COVID-19.

The chain joins TRBV30 to TRBJ1-4, with no clear D. The V end was cut by 2 bases, the J end by 0 bases, with 10 bases between. CDR1 is GTSNPN, CDR2 SVGIG, per germline (reference sequence). The CDR3 has 15 amino acids. The CDR3 nucleotides are TGTGCCTGGAGTCATGGGCAGGCAACTAATGAAAAACTGTTTTTT. It specifies CAWSHGQATNEKLFF.

J is TRBJ1-2 and V is TRBV7-8, with 9 positions matching TRBD1. This CDR3 has 12 amino acids. Germline trimming cut 7 bases from V and 7 bases from J; bases unmatched to any gene: 4. Germline V gene lookup returns CDR1 SGHVS and CDR2 FQNEAQ. The DNA for the CDR3 is TGTGCCAGCAAACAGGGGGCGGCTGGCTACACCTTC. It codes for CASKQGAAGYTF.

The gene calls are TRBV5-1 and TRBJ2-5; D is possibly TRBD2 (7 bases). The CDR3 is made up of 15 amino acids. Germline CDR1 SGHRS, CDR2 YFSETQ. V was shortened by 3 bases and J by 5 bases, with 17 bases between the two germline ends. CDR3 nucleotide sequence: TGCGCCAGCAGCTGGGGGGGCGCCGCCCCGGAGACCCAGTACTTC. Its translation is CASSWGGAAPETQYF.

This clone is deemed large. The chain uses TRBV13 and TRBJ2-2; D uncertain. This CDR3 has 12 residues. CDR1 and CDR2 from the germline V gene are PRHDT and FYEKMQ (reference sequence). V lost 5 bases and J lost 8, with 9 bases in between. CDR3 nucleotide sequence: TGTGCCAGCAGCCACTCGTCAGGGGAGCTGTTTTTT. Its translation is CASSHSSGELFF.

This clone was picked up one time. The chain recombines TRBV6-5 with TRBJ1-2, with TRBD1 identical over 8 bases. The CDR3 length is 13 residues. CDR1 is MNHEY and CDR2 is SVGAGI in the germline V gene. The J segment lost 4 bases and the V segment lost 6 bases, leaving 4 bases of the junction unmatched. The CDR3 reads CASSPTGAYGYTF. For the CDR3, the DNA is TGTGCCAGCAGCCCGACAGGGGCCTATGGCTACACCTTC.

The rearrangement uses TRBV5-1 and TRBJ1-1; tentatively, D is TRBD1 (6 bases). Germline CDR1 and CDR2: SGHRS and YFSETQ. The length of the CDR3 is 16 residues. V lost 1 base, J lost 5 bases, and 18 bases lay in between. CDR3 residues: CASSLSLGGGETEAFF. Here the CDR3 DNA reads TGCGCCAGCAGCTTGTCCCTCGGGGGGGGCGAGACTGAAGCTTTCTTT.

This clone was seen only once. The CDR3 sequence is CATSRGRQGAGPQHF. The CDR3 bases are TGTGCCACCAGCAGGGGTAGACAGGGGGCCGGGCCCCAGCATTTT. The rearrangement joins TRBV15 to TRBJ1-5, with 10 bases matching TRBD1. The germline gives CDR1 LNHNV, CDR2 YYDKDF (reference sequence). The CDR3 spans 15 residues. V lost 3 bases, J lost 9 bases, and 8 bases stayed unmatched. Filled out from reference TRBV15 and TRBJ1-5, the complete variable domain reads DAMVIQNPRYQVTQFGKPVTLSCSQTLNHNVMYWYQQKSSQAPKLLFHYYDKDFNNEADTPDNFQSRRPNTSFCFLDIRSPGLGDTAMYLCATSRGRQGAGPQHFGDGTRLSIL.

This chain uses TRBV5-1 with TRBJ2-1, with D possibly TRBD1 on 6 matching bases. The CDR3 consists of 15 residues. Trimming shortened V by 2 bases and J by 5 bases, and 14 bases separated the two germline ends. The germline gives CDR1 SGHRS, CDR2 YFSETQ. The CDR3 DNA reads TGCGCCAGCAGCTTTACAGGGAAGAGGGACAATGAGCAGTTCTTC. This codes for CASSFTGKRDNEQFF.

This clone was observed at least ten times. This chain uses TRBV6-5 with TRBJ2-7, with 11 nucleotides matching TRBD1. Trimming removed 2 bases from V and 5 bases from J; junction bases left unmatched: 8. The CDR3 totals 16 residues. CDR1 and CDR2 from the germline V gene are MNHEY and SVGAGI. CDR3 amino acids: CASSYGSGTGGDEQYF. As DNA, the CDR3 is TGTGCCAGCAGTTACGGAAGCGGGACAGGGGGAGACGAGCAGTACTTC.

V usage is TRBV13 and J usage is TRBJ2-7; tentatively, D is TRBD1 (6 bases). Trimming shortened V by 4 bases and J by 3 bases, and 10 bases separated the two germline ends. This CDR3 comprises 13 residues. CDR1 PRHDT and CDR2 FYEKMQ come from the germline V gene (reference sequence). For the CDR3, the DNA is TGTGCCAGCAGCTCACGGGACATCTACGAGCAGTACTTC. It yields the protein CASSSRDIYEQYF.

The V call is TRBV24-1, the J call TRBJ1-2; D possibly corresponds to TRBD1 (6 bases). The V and J ends lost 5 bases and 0 bases respectively, with 9 bases between them. This CDR3 spans 14 amino acids. Germline V gene data show CDR1 as KGHDR and CDR2 as SFDVKD. CDR3 loop: CATSGGQANYGYTF. CDR3 coding DNA: TGTGCCACCAGTGGGGGACAAGCTAACTATGGCTACACCTTC.

V and J are TRBV7-6 and TRBJ2-7, with 11 bases fitting TRBD1. The junction had 11 bases not matched to a gene; V was cut back by 1 base and J by 3 bases. CDR1 is SGHVS, CDR2 FNYEAQ, per germline. The CDR3 has 18 amino acids. The CDR3 sequence: CASSLGSAGTGGLYEQYF. The CDR3 DNA follows: TGTGCCAGCAGCTTAGGTTCGGCCGGGACAGGGGGTCTCTACGAGCAGTACTTC. The variable domain in full, with the rest retrieved from reference TRBV7-6 and TRBJ2-7, is GAGVSQSPRYKVTKRGQDVALRCDPISGHVSLYWYRQALGQGPEFLTYFNYEAQQDKSGLPNDRFSAERPEGSISTLTIQRTEQRDSAMYRCASSLGSAGTGGLYEQYFGPGTRLTVT.

The chain joins TRBV10-2 to TRBJ2-5; D perhaps matches TRBD2 (6 bases). Trimming left V 3 bases short and J 0 bases short, with 14 bases between. Germline-derived CDR1 and CDR2 are WSHSY and SAAADI. CDR3 length equals 16 residues. The CDR3 nucleotides read TGCGCCAGCAGTGACCCCAGCGCGGGGAACCAAGAGACCCAGTACTTC. This gives the protein CASSDPSAGNQETQYF.

The chain couples TRBV5-1 to TRBJ1-4, with D unclear. This CDR3 contains 15 residues. Trimming took off 0 bases at V and 7 bases at J, with 13 bases between the two ends. The germline V gene has CDR1 SGHRS and CDR2 YFSETQ. DNA for the CDR3: TGCGCCAGCAGCTTGGCAGGACGGGAGACTGAAAAACTGTTTTTT. It translates to CASSLAGRETEKLFF.

The chain couples TRBV10-1 to TRBJ1-2; D unresolved. The CDR3 length is 13 residues. Trimming pared 4 bases from V and 2 bases from J, leaving 8 bases between. Germline loops: CDR1 WNHNN, CDR2 SYGVQD (reference sequence). The DNA for the CDR3 is TGCGCCAGCAGTGCCGGTGCGAACTATGGCTACACCTTC. Translating it yields CASSAGANYGYTF.

V is TRBV4-1 and J is TRBJ1-5, with TRBD1 matching 7 bases. This CDR3 spans 16 amino acids. V was pared by 0 bases and J by 5 bases, with 7 bases of the junction left unmatched. Per the germline V gene, CDR1 is MGHRA and CDR2 is YSYEKL. The CDR3 is CASSQELGGGYQPQHF. DNA for the CDR3: TGCGCCAGCAGCCAAGAGTTAGGGGGCGGTTATCAGCCCCAGCATTTT.

J is TRBJ2-7 and V is TRBV18; 12 nucleotides align to TRBD2. CDR3 length equals 17 residues. Losses at the gene ends were 2 bases for V and 0 bases for J; bases not matched to a gene: 5. Germline-derived CDR1 and CDR2 are KGHSH and LQKENI. CDR3 DNA: TGTGCCAGCTCACCAACTAGCGGGGGGTCCTCCTCCTACGAGCAGTACTTC. Residues: CASSPTSGGSSSYEQYF.

This chain joins TRBV2 and TRBJ1-4; no reliable D call. Germline V gives CDR1 SNHLY, CDR2 FYNNEI. This CDR3 has 14 amino acids. V was cut by 8 bases and J by 0 bases, with 10 bases left in between. DNA for the CDR3: TGTGCCAGCCGGAGGGAAGCAACTAATGAAAAACTGTTTTTT. Translation: CASRREATNEKLFF.